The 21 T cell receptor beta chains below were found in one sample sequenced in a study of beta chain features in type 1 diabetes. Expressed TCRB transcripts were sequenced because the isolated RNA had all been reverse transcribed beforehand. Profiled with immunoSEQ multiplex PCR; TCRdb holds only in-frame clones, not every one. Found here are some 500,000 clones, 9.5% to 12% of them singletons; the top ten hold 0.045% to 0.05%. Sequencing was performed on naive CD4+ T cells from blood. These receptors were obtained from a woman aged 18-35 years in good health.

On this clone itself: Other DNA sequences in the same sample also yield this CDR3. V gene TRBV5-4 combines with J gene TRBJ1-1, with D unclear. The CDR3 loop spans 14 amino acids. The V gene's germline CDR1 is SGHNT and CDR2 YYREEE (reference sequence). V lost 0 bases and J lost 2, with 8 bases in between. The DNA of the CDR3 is TGTGCCAGCAGCTTGGGACAAGTAAACACTGAAGCTTTCTTT. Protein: CASSLGQVNTEAFF.

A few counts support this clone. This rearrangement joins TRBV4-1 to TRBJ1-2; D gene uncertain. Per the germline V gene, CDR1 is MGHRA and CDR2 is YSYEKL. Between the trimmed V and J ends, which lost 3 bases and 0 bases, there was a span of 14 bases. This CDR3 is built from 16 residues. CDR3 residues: CASSHGADGANYGYTF. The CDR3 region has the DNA TGCGCCAGCAGCCATGGTGCGGACGGAGCTAACTATGGCTACACCTTC.

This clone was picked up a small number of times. The CDR3 DNA reads TGTGCCAGCAGGTACCTCGGGACAGGGGTCTACGAGCAGTACTTC. Translating it yields CASRYLGTGVYEQYF. The gene calls are TRBV7-2 and TRBJ2-7, with 10 bases fitting TRBD1. The CDR3 extends over 15 amino acids. V was clipped by 6 bases and J by 3 bases; unmatched bases: 8. Germline values: CDR1 SGHTA, CDR2 FQGNSA.

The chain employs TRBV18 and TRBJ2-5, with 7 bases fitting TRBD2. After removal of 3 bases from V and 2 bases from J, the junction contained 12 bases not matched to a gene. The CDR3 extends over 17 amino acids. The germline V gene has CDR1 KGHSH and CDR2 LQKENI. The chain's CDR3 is CASSPLGQRGTQETQYF. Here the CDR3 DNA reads TGTGCCAGCTCACCCTTGGGGCAGCGGGGAACTCAAGAGACCCAGTACTTC.

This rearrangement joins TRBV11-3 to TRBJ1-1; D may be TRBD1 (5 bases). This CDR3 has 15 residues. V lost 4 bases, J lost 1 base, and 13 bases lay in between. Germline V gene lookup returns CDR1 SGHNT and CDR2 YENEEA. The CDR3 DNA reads TGTGCCAGCAGCTGGGGCGTAGGCGGGAACACTGAAGCTTTCTTT. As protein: CASSWGVGGNTEAFF.

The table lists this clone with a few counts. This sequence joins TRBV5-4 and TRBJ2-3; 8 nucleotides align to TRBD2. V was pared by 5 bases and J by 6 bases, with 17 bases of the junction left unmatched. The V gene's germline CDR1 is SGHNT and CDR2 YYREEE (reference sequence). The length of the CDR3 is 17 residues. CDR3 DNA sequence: TGTGCCAGCAGAGGTGGGAGTGGACTAGCCAATTCGGATACGCAGTATTTT. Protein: CASRGGSGLANSDTQYF.

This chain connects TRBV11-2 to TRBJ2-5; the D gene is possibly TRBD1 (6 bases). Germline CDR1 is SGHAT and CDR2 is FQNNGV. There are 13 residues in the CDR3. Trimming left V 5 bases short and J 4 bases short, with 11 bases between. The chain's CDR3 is CASSQGLGETQYF. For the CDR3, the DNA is TGTGCCAGCAGCCAGGGGCTGGGAGAGACCCAGTACTTC.

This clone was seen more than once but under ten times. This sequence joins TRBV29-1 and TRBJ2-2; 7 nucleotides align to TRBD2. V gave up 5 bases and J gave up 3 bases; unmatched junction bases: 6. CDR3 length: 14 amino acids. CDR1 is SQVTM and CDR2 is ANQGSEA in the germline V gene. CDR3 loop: CSVWVRGDTGELFF. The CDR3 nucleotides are TGCAGCGTTTGGGTCCGGGGGGACACCGGGGAGCTGTTTTTT.

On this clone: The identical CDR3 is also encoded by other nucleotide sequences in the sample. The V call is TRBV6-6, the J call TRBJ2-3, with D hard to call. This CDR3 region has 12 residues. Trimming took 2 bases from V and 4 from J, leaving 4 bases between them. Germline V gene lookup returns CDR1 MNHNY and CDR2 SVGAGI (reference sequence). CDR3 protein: CASSYGPDTQYF. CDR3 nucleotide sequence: TGTGCCAGCAGTTACGGACCAGATACGCAGTATTTT.

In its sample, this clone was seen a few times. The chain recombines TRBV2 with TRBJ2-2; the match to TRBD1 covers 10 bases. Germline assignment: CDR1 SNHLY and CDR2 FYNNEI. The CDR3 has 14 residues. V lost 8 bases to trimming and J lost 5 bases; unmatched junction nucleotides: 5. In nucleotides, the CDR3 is TGTGCCAGCGTTTGGGACAGGGGAACCGGGGAGCTGTTTTTT. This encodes CASVWDRGTGELFF.

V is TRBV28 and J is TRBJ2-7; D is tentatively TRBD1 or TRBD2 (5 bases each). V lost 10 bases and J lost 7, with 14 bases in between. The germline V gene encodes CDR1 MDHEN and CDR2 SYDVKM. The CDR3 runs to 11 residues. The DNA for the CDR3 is TGTGCCACAAGGGACGGTTGGGAGCAGTACGTC. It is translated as CATRDGWEQYV.

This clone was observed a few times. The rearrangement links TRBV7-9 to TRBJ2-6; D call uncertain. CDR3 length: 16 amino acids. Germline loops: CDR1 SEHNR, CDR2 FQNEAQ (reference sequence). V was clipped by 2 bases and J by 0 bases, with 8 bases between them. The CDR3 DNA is TGTGCCAGCAGCTTATTACAGAGCTCTGGGGCCAACGTCCTGACTTTC. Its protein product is CASSLLQSSGANVLTF.

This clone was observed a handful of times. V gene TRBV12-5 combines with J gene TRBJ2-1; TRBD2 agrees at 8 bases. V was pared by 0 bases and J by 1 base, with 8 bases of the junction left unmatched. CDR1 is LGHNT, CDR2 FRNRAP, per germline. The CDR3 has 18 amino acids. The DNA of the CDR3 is TGTGCTAGTGGTTTGGTAACTCTGGGACTAGGATCCTACAATGAGCAGTTCTTC. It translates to CASGLVTLGLGSYNEQFF.

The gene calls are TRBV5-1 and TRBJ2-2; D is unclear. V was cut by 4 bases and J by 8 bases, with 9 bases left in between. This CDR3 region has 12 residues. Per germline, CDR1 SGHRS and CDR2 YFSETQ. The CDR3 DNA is TGCGCCAGCAGCCCCGACGGAGGGGAGCTGTTTTTT. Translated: CASSPDGGELFF.

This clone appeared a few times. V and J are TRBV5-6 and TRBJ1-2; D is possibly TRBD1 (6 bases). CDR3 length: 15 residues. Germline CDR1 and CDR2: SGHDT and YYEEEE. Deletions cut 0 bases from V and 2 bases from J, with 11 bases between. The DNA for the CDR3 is TGTGCCAGCAGCTTGGGCGACAGGTTCAACTATGGCTACACCTTC. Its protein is CASSLGDRFNYGYTF.

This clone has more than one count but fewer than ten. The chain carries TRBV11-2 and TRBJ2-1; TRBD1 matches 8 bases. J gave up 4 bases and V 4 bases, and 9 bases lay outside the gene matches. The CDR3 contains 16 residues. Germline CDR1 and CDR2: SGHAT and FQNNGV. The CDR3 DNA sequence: TGTGCCAGCAGCTCGGGACGGACAGGGTCATACAATGAGCAGTTCTTC. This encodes CASSSGRTGSYNEQFF.

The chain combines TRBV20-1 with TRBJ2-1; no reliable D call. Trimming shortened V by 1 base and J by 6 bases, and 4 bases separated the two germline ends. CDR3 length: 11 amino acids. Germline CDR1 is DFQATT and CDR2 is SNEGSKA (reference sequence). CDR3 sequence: CSARGPNEQFF. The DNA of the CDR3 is TGCAGTGCTAGAGGCCCCAATGAGCAGTTCTTC.

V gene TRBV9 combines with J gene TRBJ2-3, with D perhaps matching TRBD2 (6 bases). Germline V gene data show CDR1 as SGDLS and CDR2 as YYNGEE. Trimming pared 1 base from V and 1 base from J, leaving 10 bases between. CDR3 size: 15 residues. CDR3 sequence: CASSVQSGRTDTQYF. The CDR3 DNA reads TGTGCCAGCAGCGTACAAAGCGGGCGCACAGATACGCAGTATTTT.

The CDR3 coding sequence is TGCGCCAGCAGCTTGGACGCAGGGCAGCCCCAGCATTTT. This translates into CASSLDAGQPQHF. The V and J genes are TRBV5-1 and TRBJ1-5, with D perhaps TRBD1 (5 bases). Trimming cost V 0 bases and J 7 bases, with 8 bases left between them. CDR1 and CDR2 from the germline V gene are SGHRS and YFSETQ. The CDR3 is 13 amino acids.

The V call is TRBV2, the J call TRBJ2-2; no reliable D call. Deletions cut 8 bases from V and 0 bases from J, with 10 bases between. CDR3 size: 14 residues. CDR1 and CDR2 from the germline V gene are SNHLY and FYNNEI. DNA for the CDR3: TGTGCCAGCGGGAAGACCCCGAACACCGGGGAGCTGTTTTTT. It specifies CASGKTPNTGELFF.

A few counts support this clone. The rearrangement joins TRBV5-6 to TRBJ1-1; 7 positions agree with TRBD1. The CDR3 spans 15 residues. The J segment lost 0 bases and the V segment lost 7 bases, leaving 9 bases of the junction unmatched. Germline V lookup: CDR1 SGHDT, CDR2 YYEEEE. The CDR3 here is CASYRDSSLNTEAFF. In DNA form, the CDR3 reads TGTGCCAGCTACCGGGACAGCAGTTTGAACACTGAAGCTTTCTTT.